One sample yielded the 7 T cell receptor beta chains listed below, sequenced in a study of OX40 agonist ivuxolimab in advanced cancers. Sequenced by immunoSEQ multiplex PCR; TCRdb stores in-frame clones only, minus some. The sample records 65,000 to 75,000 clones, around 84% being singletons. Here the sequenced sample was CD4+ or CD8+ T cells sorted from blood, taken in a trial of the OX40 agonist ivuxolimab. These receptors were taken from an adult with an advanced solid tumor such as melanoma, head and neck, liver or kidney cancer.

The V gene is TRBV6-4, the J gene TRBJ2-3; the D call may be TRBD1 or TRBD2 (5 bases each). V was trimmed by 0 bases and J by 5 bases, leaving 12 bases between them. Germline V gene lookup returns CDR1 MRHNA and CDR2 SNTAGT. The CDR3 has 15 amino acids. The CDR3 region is CASSDSRGRGDTQYF. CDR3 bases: TGTGCCAGCAGTGACTCGAGGGGCCGTGGAGATACGCAGTATTTT.

This CDR3 reads CASSLAPTGGGDTQYF. DNA for the CDR3: TGTGCCAGCAGCTTAGCCCCGACAGGTGGAGGAGATACGCAGTATTTT. This rearrangement joins TRBV7-2 to TRBJ2-3; maybe TRBD1 (6 bases). This CDR3 has 16 residues. Trimming took 0 bases from V and 5 from J, leaving 15 bases between them. Germline-derived CDR1 and CDR2 are SGHTA and FQGNSA.

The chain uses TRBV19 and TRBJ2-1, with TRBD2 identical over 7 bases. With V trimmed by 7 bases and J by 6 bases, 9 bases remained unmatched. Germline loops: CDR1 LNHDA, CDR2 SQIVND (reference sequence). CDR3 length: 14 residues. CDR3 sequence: CASNRGGGTNEQFF. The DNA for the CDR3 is TGTGCCAGTAACCGTGGGGGAGGGACCAATGAGCAGTTCTTC. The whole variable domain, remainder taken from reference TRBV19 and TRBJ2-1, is DGGITQSPKYLFRKEGQNVTLSCEQNLNHDAMYWYRQDPGQGLRLIYYSQIVNDFQKGDIAEGYSVSREKKESFPLTVTSAQKNPTAFYLCASNRGGGTNEQFFGPGTRLTVL.

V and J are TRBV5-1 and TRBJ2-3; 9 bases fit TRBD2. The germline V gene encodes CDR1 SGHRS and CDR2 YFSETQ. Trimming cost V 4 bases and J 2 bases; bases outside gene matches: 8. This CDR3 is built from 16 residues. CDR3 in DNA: TGCGCCAGCAGCCCCGGACTAGCGAGGTACACAGATACGCAGTATTTT. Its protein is CASSPGLARYTDTQYF.

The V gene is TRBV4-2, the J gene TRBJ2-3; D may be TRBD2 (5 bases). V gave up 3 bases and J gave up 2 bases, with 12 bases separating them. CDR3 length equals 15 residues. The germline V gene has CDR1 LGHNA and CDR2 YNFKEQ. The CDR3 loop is CASSQRTGFTDTQYF. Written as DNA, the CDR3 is TGTGCCAGCAGCCAGCGGACGGGATTCACAGATACGCAGTATTTT.

CDR3 nucleotide sequence: TGTGCCAGCAGTCGAGGACGGAACGAGCGGCTAGCCAAAAACATTCAGTACTTC. This gives the protein CASSRGRNERLAKNIQYF. The chain joins TRBV28 to TRBJ2-4, with D perhaps TRBD2 (5 bases). The germline V gene encodes CDR1 MDHEN and CDR2 SYDVKM. Trimming stripped 5 bases from V and 0 bases from J, with 20 bases between. The CDR3 runs to 18 residues.

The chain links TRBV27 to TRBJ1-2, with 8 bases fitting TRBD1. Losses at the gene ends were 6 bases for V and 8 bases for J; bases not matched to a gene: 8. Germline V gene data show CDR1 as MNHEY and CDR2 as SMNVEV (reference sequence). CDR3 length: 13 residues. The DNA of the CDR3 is TGTGCCAGCAGACCCTCGACAGGGGCCGGCTACACCTTC. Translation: CASRPSTGAGYTF.